Included here is one TCR beta chain sequence, with context. The antigen remains undetermined. Sequencing was at deep level. Study processing details: Sequence data from immunoSEQ were junction-only and lacked quality scores; consequently, filtering differed. Assay: immunoSEQ multiplex PCR; the TCRdb copy retains only in-frame clones and omits some. The DNA was the basis for D and trimming; V, J and clone size are from that table. The table records millions of clones, roughly 93% of them present only once. These data originate in a study of shared clonotypes between healthy human individuals. Findings and caveats of the study: Larger richness was generally estimated for naive than memory subsets.

The study drew its donors from healthy HIV-negative adults without recent acute infections or vaccinations. CDR3 length: 16 residues. CDR1 and CDR2 from the germline V gene are MNHNY and SVGAGI (reference sequence). The V segment lost 5 bases and the J segment 2 bases; nucleotides outside the gene matches: 10. This chain links TRBV6-6 with TRBJ2-7, with TRBD2 matching over 9 bases. Sequences were obtained from naive CD4+ T cells from PBMCs. Subset described: CD45RA+ positively selected. This TCR was sampled from a man aged 18 to 30 in good health. Some clones in this sample may be carry-over from other donors' samples. CDR3 in amino acids: CASSPNLAGRTYEQYF. The CDR3 DNA reads as TGTGCCAGCAGTCCAAATCTAGCGGGACGAACCTACGAGCAGTACTTC.